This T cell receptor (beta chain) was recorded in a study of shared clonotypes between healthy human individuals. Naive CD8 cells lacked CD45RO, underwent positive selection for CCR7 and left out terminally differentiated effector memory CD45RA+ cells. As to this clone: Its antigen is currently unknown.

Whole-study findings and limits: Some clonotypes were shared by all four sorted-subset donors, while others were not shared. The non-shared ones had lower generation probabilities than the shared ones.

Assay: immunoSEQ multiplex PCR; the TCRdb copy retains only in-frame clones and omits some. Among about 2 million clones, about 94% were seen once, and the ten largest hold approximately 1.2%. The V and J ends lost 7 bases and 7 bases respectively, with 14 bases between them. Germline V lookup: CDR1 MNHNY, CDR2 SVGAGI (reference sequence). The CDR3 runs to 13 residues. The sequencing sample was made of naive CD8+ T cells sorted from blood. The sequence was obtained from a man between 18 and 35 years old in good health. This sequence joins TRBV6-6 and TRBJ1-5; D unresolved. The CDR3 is CASNIPEGQPQHF. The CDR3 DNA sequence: TGTGCCAGCAATATTCCCGAGGGCCAGCCCCAGCATTTT.